These 17 T cell receptor beta chains were sequenced from one sample in a study of T cells in Graves' hyperthyroidism and ophthalmopathy. From RNA transcripts, TCR beta CDR3 regions were amplified. First-round RT-PCR with HTBI primers amplified the TCR CDR3 region. TCRdb analysed the multiplex PCR reads with MiXCR anew, one entry per CDR3 protein. There are approximately 360,000 distinct CDR3 sequences in the sample; approximately 14% occur only once, and roughly a quarter lies in the top ten. The sample consisted of blood. The receptors here all came from a woman aged 18-35 years with Graves' hyperthyroidism that later progressed to Graves' ophthalmopathy.

This clonotype showed up many times. This chain joins TRBV28 and TRBJ1-1; TRBD1 matches at 7 bases. The trim removed 5 bases at V and 5 bases at J, leaving 11 bases unmatched. The CDR3 runs to 15 residues. CDR1 and CDR2 (germline): MDHEN, SYDVKM. Here the CDR3 DNA reads TGTGCCAGCAGTAACCGGAGGACAGGAGGAACTGAAGCTTTCTTT. Amino acids: CASSNRRTGGTEAFF.

The sample holds many counts of this clonotype. The chain links TRBV5-1 to TRBJ2-2; D is uncertain. V shed 5 bases and J shed 4 bases, with 9 bases lying between them. CDR3 length equals 13 residues. Germline V lookup: CDR1 SGHRS, CDR2 YFSETQ. CDR3 region: CASRDGFTGELFF. CDR3 in DNA: TGCGCCAGCAGGGACGGATTCACCGGGGAGCTGTTTTTT.

The genes are TRBV6-2 or TRBV6-3 and TRBJ2-6, with D possibly being TRBD2 (5 bases). The CDR3 loop spans 15 amino acids. Trimming stripped 3 bases from V and 0 bases from J, with 6 bases between. Germline CDR1 and CDR2: MNHEY and SVGEGT. This chain's CDR3 is CASSYDYSGANVLTF. The CDR3 nucleotides read TGTGCCAGCAGTTATGACTACTCTGGGGCCAACGTCCTGACTTTC.

This clonotype has ten or more counts. This sequence joins TRBV11-2 and TRBJ2-7; perhaps D is TRBD1 or TRBD2 (5 bases each). The CDR3 spans 15 residues. V lost 5 bases, J lost 0 bases, and 14 bases lay in between. Germline V CDR1 and CDR2: SGHAT, FQNNGV. CDR3 loop: CASSHLLGRSYEQYF. The CDR3 DNA sequence: TGTGCCAGCAGCCACCTACTGGGACGCTCCTACGAGCAGTACTTC. Together with reference TRBV11-2 and TRBJ2-7, the CDR3 gives the full variable domain: EAGVAQSPRYKIIEKRQSVAFWCNPISGHATLYWYQQILGQGPKLLIQFQNNGVVDDSQLPKDRFSAERLKGVDSTLKIQPAKLEDSAVYLCASSHLLGRSYEQYFGPGTRLTVT.

The gene calls are TRBV24-1 and TRBJ1-5; D unclear. Looked up from germline, CDR1 is KGHDR and CDR2 is SFDVKD. Trimming shortened V by 2 bases and J by 0 bases, and 1 base separated the two germline ends. This CDR3 is 13 amino acids long. CDR3 DNA: TGTGCCACCAGTGATTATAGCAATCAGCCCCAGCATTTT. It codes for CATSDYSNQPQHF.

The chain recombines TRBV7-6 with TRBJ2-7, with TRBD2 identical over 13 bases. Germline values: CDR1 SGHVS, CDR2 FNYEAQ. CDR3 size: 15 residues. After removal of 1 base from V and 6 bases from J, the junction contained 3 bases not matched to a gene. CDR3 sequence: CASSLEGLAGSEQYF. In DNA form, the CDR3 reads TGTGCCAGCAGCTTAGAGGGACTAGCGGGAAGCGAGCAGTACTTC.

The chain recombines TRBV10-2 with TRBJ2-5, with TRBD2 matching over 10 bases. This CDR3 is built from 14 residues. Germline V gene sequence: CDR1 WSHSY, CDR2 SAAADI. Losses at the gene ends were 7 bases for V and 2 bases for J; bases not matched to a gene: 4. The CDR3 DNA reads TGCGCCAGCAATATAGCGGGGGGACAAGAGACCCAGTACTTC. Translation gives CASNIAGGQETQYF.

The V gene is TRBV25-1, the J gene TRBJ2-7; D might be TRBD2 (7 bases). Germline CDR1 MGHDK, CDR2 SYGVNS. The CDR3 consists of 16 residues. Trimming left V 3 bases short and J 2 bases short, with 17 bases between. Written as DNA, the CDR3 is TGTGCCAGCAGTGAGGAGGGGGGGAGCAGCACCTACGAGCAGTACTTC. Translated: CASSEEGGSSTYEQYF.

This clonotype was observed a few times. This chain connects TRBV29-1 to TRBJ2-5; 9 bases match TRBD1. Germline-derived CDR1 and CDR2 are SQVTM and ANQGSEA. CDR3 length: 12 amino acids. After removal of 4 bases from V and 8 bases from J, the junction contained 5 bases not matched to a gene. The CDR3 spells CSVAGQGRTQYF. The CDR3 DNA reads TGCAGCGTTGCCGGACAGGGGAGAACCCAGTACTTC.

The chain recombines TRBV29-1 with TRBJ2-7, with a weak D call TRBD2 (5 bases). The CDR3 contains 11 residues. CDR1 and CDR2 (germline): SQVTM, ANQGSEA. V lost 2 bases, J lost 7 bases, and 9 bases lay in between. CDR3 protein: CSVEKRGEQYF. Written as DNA, the CDR3 is TGCAGCGTTGAAAAACGCGGGGAGCAGTACTTC.

Many counts were recorded for this clonotype. The chain has TRBV7-9 and TRBJ2-1; D perhaps matches TRBD2 (5 bases). Germline CDR1 reads SEHNR; CDR2 reads FQNEAQ (reference sequence). The CDR3 length is 10 residues. The germline V and J ends were trimmed by 5 bases and 13 bases, with 9 bases remaining between them. The CDR3, as DNA: TGTGCCAGCAGCGACACGGGACAGTTCTTC. Encoded protein: CASSDTGQFF.

The table lists this clonotype with many counts. The V and J genes are TRBV7-6 and TRBJ1-1; 9 bases are a match to TRBD1. Trimming removed 2 bases from V and 4 bases from J; junction bases left unmatched: 8. CDR3 size: 16 residues. The germline gives CDR1 SGHVS, CDR2 FNYEAQ. The CDR3 nucleotides read TGTGCCAGCAGCTTACGCCTCCGGGACAGGGCCACTGAAGCTTTCTTT. It specifies CASSLRLRDRATEAFF.

At least ten counts were recorded for this clonotype. This chain links TRBV7-9 with TRBJ2-1; 9 bases match TRBD1. This CDR3 has 16 residues. Germline V gives CDR1 SEHNR, CDR2 FQNEAQ (reference sequence). With 7 bases clipped from V and 1 base from J, the junction kept 8 bases outside the gene matches. The chain's CDR3 is CASKGADRGSYNEQFF. Written as DNA, the CDR3 is TGTGCCAGCAAAGGGGCCGACAGGGGGTCCTACAATGAGCAGTTCTTC.

In this sample, this clonotype turned up a few times. This chain connects TRBV5-4 to TRBJ2-3; no definite D call. Germline CDR1 is SGHNT and CDR2 is YYREEE (reference sequence). V gave up 0 bases and J gave up 1 base, with 12 bases separating them. The CDR3 is made up of 16 amino acids. The CDR3 DNA follows: TGTGCCAGCAGCTTGGCGACAAGGAAAGGCACAGATACGCAGTATTTT. This translates into CASSLATRKGTDTQYF.

The J gene is TRBJ2-7, the V gene TRBV2, with D possibly matching TRBD2 (6 bases). CDR1 and CDR2 from the germline V gene are SNHLY and FYNNEI. The CDR3 runs 13 residues. V was cut by 2 bases and J by 5 bases, with 10 bases left in between. CDR3 protein: CASSESGLDEQYF. Written as DNA, the CDR3 is TGTGCCAGCAGTGAAAGCGGGCTCGACGAGCAGTACTTC.

The sample holds many counts of this clonotype. This chain joins TRBV28 and TRBJ2-7; D unresolved. V lost 2 bases and J lost 6, with 8 bases in between. Germline CDR1 reads MDHEN; CDR2 reads SYDVKM. This CDR3 has 12 residues. CDR3 residues: CASSLEPREQYF. For the CDR3, the DNA is TGTGCCAGCAGTTTAGAGCCTCGCGAGCAGTACTTC.

The chain recombines TRBV5-6 with TRBJ2-1; 9 bases are a match to TRBD2. Trimming took 5 bases from V and 4 from J; bases not matched to a gene: 13. From germline, CDR1 is SGHDT and CDR2 YYEEEE. The CDR3 is made up of 17 amino acids. DNA for the CDR3: TGTGCCAGCAGTCAACGACTAGCGGAGACCCTTTACAATGAGCAGTTCTTC. Translation gives CASSQRLAETLYNEQFF.